This T cell receptor (beta chain) derives from a study of blood T cell repertoires in COVID-19. On the study more broadly: Some COVID-19 samples were acute and others convalescent; all came from the United States, Italy and Spain. Sources were T cells, B-cell-depleted T cells, or PBMCs; the material itself was cDNA or gDNA.

In the source study's methods: Reference gene primer amplification gave estimated nucleated cell counts. Sequencing used immunoSEQ multiplex PCR; TCRdb keeps in-frame clones, though not all of them. V, J and clone size reflect that table, while D and trimming were determined from the DNA. This sample has 250,000 to 300,000 clones, with around 89% found just once. V lost 6 bases to trimming and J lost 0 bases, with 12 bases between them. This CDR3 is built from 14 residues. CDR1 LNHDA and CDR2 SQIVND come from the germline V gene (reference sequence). This clonotype was sampled from a woman aged 25 to 39 who had recovered from COVID-19. Sequenced: peripheral blood. The rearrangement links TRBV19 to TRBJ2-7, with D maybe TRBD1 (6 bases). The CDR3 sequence is CASRDTGSSYEQYF. CDR3 nucleotide sequence: TGTGCCAGTAGAGATACAGGGAGCTCCTACGAGCAGTACTTC.